These 3 T cell receptor beta chains share one sample of origin, sequenced in a study of blood T cell repertoires in COVID-19. Data came from immunoSEQ multiplex PCR; TCRdb stores just in-frame clones and leaves some out. This sample has 90,000 to 120,000 clones, with around 87% found just once. Sequencing was performed on peripheral blood. The source of these receptors is a man over 45 with acute or convalescent COVID-19.

This rearrangement joins TRBV28 to TRBJ2-6; D possibly corresponds to TRBD1 (5 bases). The CDR3 contains 19 residues. V was shortened by 2 bases and J by 5 bases, with 22 bases between the two germline ends. CDR1 and CDR2 (germline): MDHEN, SYDVKM. This CDR3 reads CASSLIYLGLRDRANVLTF. CDR3 DNA sequence: TGTGCCAGCAGTTTAATTTATCTGGGGCTCAGAGATAGGGCCAACGTCCTGACTTTC.

This chain uses TRBV18 with TRBJ1-1; TRBD1 matches at 7 bases. Per the germline V gene, CDR1 is KGHSH and CDR2 is LQKENI. The junction had 10 bases not matched to a gene; V was cut back by 4 bases and J by 8 bases. The CDR3 is made up of 14 amino acids. CDR3 residues: CASSQDRILIEAFF. The CDR3 DNA reads TGTGCCAGCTCACAGGACAGGATACTCATCGAAGCTTTCTTT.

This chain links TRBV30 with TRBJ1-6; D is uncertain. Germline V lookup: CDR1 GTSNPN, CDR2 SVGIG (reference sequence). The CDR3 runs to 12 residues. CDR3 nucleotides: TGTGCTTCGGGAGGGAGGGATTCACCCCTCCACTTT. Amino acids: CASGGRDSPLHF.